Each of the 29 T cell receptor beta chains below was sequenced from the same sample in a study of blood T cell repertoires in COVID-19. Repertoires were generated with immunoSEQ multiplex PCR, while TCRdb's copy carries only in-frame clones and drops some. The sample shows about 270,000 clones, approximately 90% of them seen only once. Material for sequencing was PBMCs or T cells enriched from blood (not recorded which). These receptors were taken from a man in his forties who had been exposed to COVID-19.

This chain uses TRBV5-8 with TRBJ1-1; D remains ambiguous. The CDR3 is 15 residues long. Germline CDR1 reads SGHTS; CDR2 reads YDEGEE. With 0 bases removed from V and 0 bases from J, the gap between germline ends came to 9 bases. In DNA, the CDR3 is TGTGCCAGCAGCTTGGTAGCGCTCATGAACACTGAAGCTTTCTTT. Its protein is CASSLVALMNTEAFF. Full variable domain (remainder filled in from reference TRBV5-8 and TRBJ1-1): EAGVTQSPTHLIKTRGQQATLRCSPISGHTSVYWYQQALGLGLQFLLWYDEGEERNRGNFPPRFSGRQFPNYSSELNVNALELEDSALYLCASSLVALMNTEAFFGQGTRLTVV.

The chain uses TRBV6-2 or TRBV6-3 and TRBJ2-3; D gene uncertain. Germline CDR1 and CDR2: MNHEY and SVGEGT. V lost 3 bases and J lost 2, with 6 bases in between. The CDR3 has 13 residues. In DNA, the CDR3 is TGTGCCAGCAGTTATGGCTTCACAGATACGCAGTATTTT. As protein: CASSYGFTDTQYF.

This clone was counted once. The CDR3 bases are TGTGCCATCAGTGCCCAGGTTAACTACGAGCAGTACTTC. The encoded protein is CAISAQVNYEQYF. The V and J genes are TRBV10-3 and TRBJ2-7; D gene unclear. V was clipped by 4 bases and J by 3 bases, with 10 bases between them. The germline V gene encodes CDR1 ENHRY and CDR2 SYGVKD. CDR3 length: 13 residues.

The chain couples TRBV4-1 to TRBJ1-2, with D possibly TRBD1 on 6 matching bases. CDR1 MGHRA and CDR2 YSYEKL come from the germline V gene. The CDR3 is made up of 15 amino acids. The germline V and J ends were trimmed by 2 bases and 8 bases, with 18 bases remaining between them. CDR3 nucleotides: TGCGCCAGCAGCCAATCTCCAGGGGCCCGGGGCGGCTACACCTTC. This gives the protein CASSQSPGARGGYTF.

The chain recombines TRBV6-4 with TRBJ2-1, with D tentatively TRBD2 (6 bases). Germline values: CDR1 MRHNA, CDR2 SNTAGT. The CDR3 runs to 13 residues. Trimming took off 5 bases at V and 3 bases at J, with 8 bases between the two ends. The chain's CDR3 is CASSSGVYNEQFF. CDR3 coding DNA: TGTGCCAGCAGTTCGGGAGTCTACAATGAGCAGTTCTTC.

This chain links TRBV19 with TRBJ2-1; 7 nucleotides line up with TRBD1. Germline V gives CDR1 LNHDA, CDR2 SQIVND (reference sequence). Trimming removed 5 bases from V and 7 bases from J; junction bases left unmatched: 8. This CDR3 region has 14 residues. CDR3 nucleotides: TGTGCCAGTAGTGAAAGGACAGGACAGAATGAGCAGTTCTTC. It translates to CASSERTGQNEQFF.

The chain couples TRBV20-1 to TRBJ2-1; TRBD2 matches 11 bases. This CDR3 comprises 14 residues. Germline CDR1 is DFQATT and CDR2 is SNEGSKA (reference sequence). Losses at the gene ends were 4 bases for V and 7 bases for J; bases not matched to a gene: 6. CDR3 amino acids: CSAIDSGRANEQFF. DNA of the CDR3: TGCAGTGCTATTGATAGCGGGAGGGCTAATGAGCAGTTCTTC.

This clone was recorded only once. The chain is built from TRBV30 and TRBJ2-5; a possible D gene is TRBD2 (6 bases). V shed 1 base and J shed 7 bases, with 10 bases lying between them. The CDR3 consists of 12 residues. Germline lookup yields CDR1 GTSNPN and CDR2 SVGIG (reference sequence). The DNA for the CDR3 is TGTGCCTGGAGTGAAGAGGGAGGGACCCAGTACTTC. As protein: CAWSEEGGTQYF.

The chain is built from TRBV11-3 and TRBJ1-1; D ambiguous. This CDR3 is 15 amino acids long. Between the trimmed V and J ends, which lost 1 base and 0 bases, there was a span of 9 bases. CDR1 is SGHNT and CDR2 is YENEEA in the germline V gene. The CDR3 DNA sequence: TGTGCCAGCAGCTTAGCCGCGGGGATGAACACTGAAGCTTTCTTT. Amino acids: CASSLAAGMNTEAFF. The full variable domain, rest sourced from reference TRBV11-3 and TRBJ1-1, is EAGVVQSPRYKIIEKKQPVAFWCNPISGHNTLYWYLQNLGQGPELLIRYENEEAVDDSQLPKDRFSAERLKGVDSTLKIQPAELGDSAVYLCASSLAAGMNTEAFFGQGTRLTVV.

This chain connects TRBV5-1 to TRBJ2-1; TRBD1 matches at 8 bases. Unmatched junction bases numbered 12, after V lost 7 bases and J lost 9 bases. The length of the CDR3 is 14 residues. The germline V gene has CDR1 SGHRS and CDR2 YFSETQ. The CDR3 bases are TGCGCCAGCCGCAGGGGGCGCGATATGAGTGAGCAGTTCTTC. Its protein product is CASRRGRDMSEQFF.

CDR3 bases: TGTGCCAGCAGCCCGACTAGCGGGATTTCAGAGACCCAGTACTTC. Residues: CASSPTSGISETQYF. The chain combines TRBV3-1 (or the pseudogene TRBV3-2) with TRBJ2-5; 11 nucleotides match TRBD2. The CDR3 spans 15 residues. The germline V gene encodes CDR1 LGHDT and CDR2 YNNKEL (reference sequence). V lost 4 bases to trimming and J lost 4 bases; unmatched junction nucleotides: 5.

This chain's CDR3 is CASSQQGYYGYTF. The CDR3 bases are TGCGCCAGCAGCCAACAGGGGTACTATGGCTACACCTTC. This rearrangement joins TRBV4-1 to TRBJ1-2; perhaps TRBD1 as D (6 bases). CDR1 is MGHRA and CDR2 is YSYEKL in the germline V gene. This CDR3 has 13 residues. The germline V and J ends were trimmed by 2 bases and 3 bases, with 7 bases remaining between them.

The rearrangement uses TRBV3-1 (or the pseudogene TRBV3-2) and TRBJ2-7, with 7 nucleotides matching TRBD1. The ends lost 2 bases at V and 6 bases at J; junction bases unmatched: 10. Germline V CDR1 and CDR2: LGHDT, YNNKEL (reference sequence). The CDR3 has 15 residues. The CDR3 here is CASSQLAATGFEQYF. CDR3 bases: TGTGCCAGCAGCCAATTGGCCGCGACAGGGTTCGAGCAGTACTTC.

The rearrangement links TRBV18 to TRBJ2-1; D is perhaps TRBD2 (5 bases). This CDR3 has 15 amino acids. V was cut by 3 bases and J by 3 bases, with 12 bases left in between. Germline loops: CDR1 KGHSH, CDR2 LQKENI. CDR3 in DNA: TGTGCCAGCTCACCCGGACTTATTTTCTACAATGAGCAGTTCTTC. It specifies CASSPGLIFYNEQFF.

The rearrangement joins TRBV12-3 or TRBV12-4 to TRBJ1-2; no clear D. The CDR3 has 13 amino acids. Trimming removed 5 bases from V and 14 bases from J, with 21 bases in between. This CDR3 is CASSPRLEELQTF. The CDR3 DNA is TGTGCCAGCAGTCCCCGCCTTGAGGAGCTACAAACCTTC.

This sequence joins TRBV5-1 and TRBJ2-7, with 9 bases aligning to TRBD2. Germline CDR1 is SGHRS and CDR2 is YFSETQ. The CDR3 is 17 residues long. V shed 0 bases, J shed 2 bases, and the junction held 9 bases outside the gene matches. The CDR3 reads CASSLGRIAGETYEQYF. The CDR3 coding sequence is TGCGCCAGCAGCTTGGGGAGGATAGCGGGAGAGACCTACGAGCAGTACTTC. Complete variable domain (other parts from reference TRBV5-1 and TRBJ2-7): KAGVTQTPRYLIKTRGQQVTLSCSPISGHRSVSWYQQTPGQGLQFLFEYFSETQRNKGNFPGRFSGRQFSNSRSEMNVSTLELGDSALYLCASSLGRIAGETYEQYFGPGTRLTVT.

This rearrangement joins TRBV9 to TRBJ1-2, with D tentatively TRBD1 (5 bases). Between the trimmed V and J ends, which lost 0 bases and 14 bases, there was a span of 14 bases. Per germline, CDR1 SGDLS and CDR2 YYNGEE. The CDR3 runs 12 residues. The CDR3 loop is CASSVEAGKTTF. The CDR3 DNA is TGTGCCAGCAGCGTAGAGGCAGGGAAGACGACCTTC.

The genes are TRBV21-1 and TRBJ2-1; the table's D gene call, TRBD2, was not cross checked with the DNA. TRBV21-1 is a known pseudogene. The CDR3 is 17 amino acids. The CDR3 DNA follows: TGTGCCAGCAGCAAAGCGCTGGGGGGGGCGACCTACAATGAGCAGTTCTTC. It is translated as CASSKALGGATYNEQFF.

The gene calls are TRBV2 and TRBJ2-1; TRBD1 aligns across 8 bases. There are 15 residues in the CDR3. Unmatched junction bases numbered 5, after V lost 4 bases and J lost 3 bases. Germline CDR1 SNHLY, CDR2 FYNNEI. This CDR3 reads CASSAGQGFYNEQFF. The CDR3 nucleotides read TGTGCCAGCAGTGCTGGACAGGGATTCTACAATGAGCAGTTCTTC.

V and J are TRBV9 and TRBJ2-1, with 9 bases lining up with TRBD2. V dropped 4 bases and J dropped 8; count of bases not matched to a gene: 16. There are 17 residues in the CDR3. The V gene's germline CDR1 is SGDLS and CDR2 YYNGEE. The CDR3 sequence is CASSSQPAGGLKHEQFF. CDR3 bases: TGTGCCAGCAGCTCCCAGCCGGCGGGAGGGCTTAAGCATGAGCAGTTCTTC.

This sequence joins TRBV5-1 and TRBJ2-2, with 9 bases identical to TRBD1. The CDR3 spans 14 residues. Germline assignment: CDR1 SGHRS and CDR2 YFSETQ. V lost 0 bases, J lost 6 bases, and 0 bases stayed unmatched. CDR3 nucleotide sequence: TGCGCCAGCAGCTTGGGACAGGGGGCCGGGGAGCTGTTTTTT. It encodes CASSLGQGAGELFF.

J is TRBJ1-6 and V is TRBV19, with 9 bases fitting TRBD1. The germline V gene encodes CDR1 LNHDA and CDR2 SQIVND (reference sequence). The trim removed 5 bases at V and 10 bases at J, leaving 6 bases unmatched. The CDR3 covers 14 residues. CDR3 protein: CASSLTGGGSPLHF. CDR3 nucleotide sequence: TGTGCCAGTAGTTTAACAGGGGGCGGATCACCCCTCCACTTT.

The chain employs TRBV14 and TRBJ1-2, with TRBD1 as a possible D gene (5 bases). Germline V gene sequence: CDR1 SGHDN, CDR2 FVKESK. Trimming left V 4 bases short and J 3 bases short, with 24 bases between. The CDR3 consists of 18 residues. In DNA, the CDR3 is TGTGCCAGCAGCCGGGGGGGGAGCTTTCAATGGATGGACTATGGCTACACCTTC. Residues: CASSRGGSFQWMDYGYTF. The full variable domain, rest sourced from reference TRBV14 and TRBJ1-2, is EAGVTQFPSHSVIEKGQTVTLRCDPISGHDNLYWYRRVMGKEIKFLLHFVKESKQDESGMPNNRFLAERTGGTYSTLKVQPAELEDSGVYFCASSRGGSFQWMDYGYTFGSGTRLTVV.

For this clone: This specimen includes other DNA sequences encoding the same CDR3. The gene calls are TRBV7-9 and TRBJ1-5; no firm D call. The germline V gene encodes CDR1 SEHNR and CDR2 FQNEAQ (reference sequence). The CDR3 covers 14 residues. The germline V and J ends were trimmed by 3 bases and 2 bases, with 8 bases remaining between them. The CDR3 region has the DNA TGTGCCAGCAGCTTGAGTCTAGGCAATCAGCCCCAGCATTTT. It codes for CASSLSLGNQPQHF.

The chain is built from TRBV6-5 and TRBJ2-7; tentatively, D is TRBD2 (5 bases). This CDR3 has 13 amino acids. Trimming took 8 bases from V and 2 from J, leaving 13 bases between them. Per germline, CDR1 MNHEY and CDR2 SVGAGI. CDR3 amino acids: CASRLSEAYEQYF. CDR3 sequence (DNA): TGTGCCAGCCGTCTCTCGGAGGCCTACGAGCAGTACTTC.

This CDR3 is CASSIRGPGDTEAFF. The CDR3 DNA reads TGTGCCAGTAGTATTAGGGGTCCAGGTGACACTGAAGCTTTCTTT. This rearrangement joins TRBV19 to TRBJ1-1; tentative D call: TRBD1 (5 bases). The ends were cut back, 3 bases at V and 3 bases at J, with 14 bases in the middle. In germline, CDR1 is LNHDA, CDR2 SQIVND (reference sequence). This CDR3 comprises 15 residues.

V is TRBV5-1 and J is TRBJ2-3; 10 positions agree with TRBD2. Germline assignment: CDR1 SGHRS and CDR2 YFSETQ. The J segment lost 0 bases and the V segment lost 0 bases, leaving 4 bases of the junction unmatched. CDR3 size: 17 residues. CDR3 region: CASSLAGLADSTDTQYF. The CDR3 region has the DNA TGCGCCAGCAGCTTGGCCGGACTAGCGGATAGCACAGATACGCAGTATTTT.

The count of this clone is one. The rearrangement joins TRBV11-1 to TRBJ2-7; tentative D call: TRBD1 (5 bases). The CDR3 length is 16 residues. The germline gives CDR1 SGHAT, CDR2 FQDESV (reference sequence). Trimming shortened V by 2 bases and J by 0 bases, and 14 bases separated the two germline ends. The CDR3 DNA reads as TGTGCCAGCAGCTTACCCTATGCTGGGGCCTCCTACGAGCAGTACTTC. This gives the protein CASSLPYAGASYEQYF.

The rearrangement uses TRBV2 and TRBJ1-4; no clear D. The ends were cut back, 2 bases at V and 2 bases at J, with 9 bases in the middle. The CDR3 is 15 residues long. CDR1 is SNHLY and CDR2 is FYNNEI in the germline V gene. CDR3 loop: CASSELGVTNEKLFF. CDR3 bases: TGTGCCAGCAGTGAACTGGGCGTTACTAATGAAAAACTGTTTTTT. The full variable domain, completed using reference TRBV2 and TRBJ1-4, is EPEVTQTPSHQVTQMGQEVILRCVPISNHLYFYWYRQILGQKVEFLVSFYNNEISEKSEIFDDQFSVERPDGSNFTLKIRSTKLEDSAMYFCASSELGVTNEKLFFGSGTQLSVL.